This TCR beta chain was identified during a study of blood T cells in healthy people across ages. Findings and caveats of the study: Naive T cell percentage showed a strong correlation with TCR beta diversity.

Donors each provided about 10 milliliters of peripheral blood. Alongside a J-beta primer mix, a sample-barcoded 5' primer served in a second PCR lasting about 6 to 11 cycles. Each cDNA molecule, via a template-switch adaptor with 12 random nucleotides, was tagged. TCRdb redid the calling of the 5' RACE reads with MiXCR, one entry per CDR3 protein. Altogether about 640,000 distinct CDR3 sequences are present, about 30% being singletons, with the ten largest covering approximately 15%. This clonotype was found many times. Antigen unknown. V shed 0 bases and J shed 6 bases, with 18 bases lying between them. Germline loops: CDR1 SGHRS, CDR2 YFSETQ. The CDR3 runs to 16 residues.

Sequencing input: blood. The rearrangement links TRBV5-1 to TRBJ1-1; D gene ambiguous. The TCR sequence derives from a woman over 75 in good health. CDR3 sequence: CASSLGPEGLNAEAFF. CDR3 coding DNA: TGCGCCAGCAGCTTGGGACCGGAGGGTTTAAATGCTGAAGCTTTCTTT.